This is a list of T cell receptor beta chains from one sample in a study of CD8 T cells in ankylosing spondylitis. TCRdb independently ran MiXCR on the 5' RACE reads; one entry per CDR3 protein. The sample has under 450,000 distinct CDR3 sequences, roughly 18% seen once. The sequenced sample consisted of blood, either unsorted or a sorted T cell fraction (not recorded which). The receptors come from a male donor with ankylosing spondylitis. The conserved cysteine and the conserved F or W are not part of the CDR3 here. Each record gives: J gene, V gene, CDR3 length, CDR3 protein.

>TRBJ1-3|TRBV21-1|16
ASSKSSEGFLSGNTIY
>TRBJ1-5|TRBV20-1|11
SAPLQGNQPQH
>TRBJ1-6|TRBV6-5|11
ASSYSAGSPLH
>TRBJ1-4|TRBV7-9|13
ASSLRLDSNEKLF
>TRBJ2-1|TRBV7-2|14
ASSPKKAGAKSEQF
>TRBJ2-6|TRBV12-3/TRBV12-4|13
ASSLNSAGANVLT
>TRBJ2-3|TRBV20-1|13
SARDLGRGTDTQY
>TRBJ2-1|TRBV6-1|17
ASSPAPRTSGRAANEQF
>TRBJ1-1|TRBV6-1|14
ASSRKGQTGNTEAF
>TRBJ1-2|TRBV12-5|12
ASGSSGPAGGYT
>TRBJ1-4|TRBV5-1|15
ASSLGARRQGNEKLF
>TRBJ2-6|TRBV6-5|13
ASSYSGAGANVLT
>TRBJ2-2|TRBV7-2|15
ASSLTPSGPNTGELF
>TRBJ2-1|TRBV6-5|15
ASSYSLRLAGTNEQF
>TRBJ2-1|TRBV20-1|13
SARSRTSGYNEQF
>TRBJ2-3|TRBV30|14
AWSNAGTIESDTQY
>TRBJ1-2|TRBV6-5|11
ASSSSGGWGYT
>TRBJ1-1|TRBV12-3/TRBV12-4|11
ASSFILRDEAF
>TRBJ2-7|TRBV6-2/TRBV6-3|9
ASRGHYEQY
>TRBJ2-7|TRBV2|11
ASNQRAQQKQY
>TRBJ2-1|TRBV20-1|12
STIPGLARNEQF
>TRBJ1-5|TRBV10-3|14
AISLGTQNSNQPQH
>TRBJ2-1|TRBV20-1|10
SARDSYNEQF
>TRBJ2-7|TRBV5-6|15
ASSSRGIGTSTYEQY